The sequence of this TCR beta chain was determined in a study of PD-1 blockade in classical Hodgkin lymphoma. All patients relapsed after autologous stem cell transplantation, and brentuximab vedotin exposure varied. Patients showed best responses of complete response, partial response or progressive disease. Using immunoSEQ multiplex PCR, the repertoire was profiled, and TCRdb retains in-frame clones only, with some absent. The sample lists fewer than 45,000 clones; approximately 90% were seen once. Study conclusions and caveats: Diversity similar to that of newly diagnosed patients was seen at baseline in complete responders. Whatever underlies the repertoire differences (possibly disease activity or prior therapy) remains undefined.

Germline-derived CDR1 and CDR2 are SEHNR and FQNEAQ (reference sequence). The CDR3 sequence is 12 residues long. Trimming stripped 4 bases from V and 7 bases from J, with 10 bases between. About this clone: Its cognate antigen is unknown.

Sample: peripheral blood mononuclear cells (PBMCs), taken before the second cycle of nivolumab. The TCR sequence derives from a human donor with classical Hodgkin lymphoma. V and J are TRBV7-9 and TRBJ1-1; maybe TRBD1 (6 bases). The CDR3 protein is CASSSQGFEAFF. CDR3 in DNA: TGTGCCAGCAGCTCACAGGGATTTGAAGCTTTCTTT.